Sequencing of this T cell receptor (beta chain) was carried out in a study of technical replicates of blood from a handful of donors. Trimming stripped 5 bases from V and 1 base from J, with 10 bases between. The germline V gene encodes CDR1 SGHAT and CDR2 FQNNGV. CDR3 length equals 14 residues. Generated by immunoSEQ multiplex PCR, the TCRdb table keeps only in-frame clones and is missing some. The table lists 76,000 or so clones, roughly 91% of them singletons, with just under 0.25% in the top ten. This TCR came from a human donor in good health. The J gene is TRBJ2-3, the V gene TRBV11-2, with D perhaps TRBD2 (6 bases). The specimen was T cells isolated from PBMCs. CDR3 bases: TGTGCCAGCAGCACCGGGACTCGCACAGATACGCAGTATTTT. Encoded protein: CASSTGTRTDTQYF.